The clone carrying this TCR beta chain was seen more than once but under ten times. Its antigen remains unidentified. The CDR3 totals 13 residues. The ends were cut back, 6 bases at V and 6 bases at J, with 16 bases in the middle. CDR1 DFQATT and CDR2 SNEGSKA come from the germline V gene (reference sequence). This sample was taken from a study of T-cell memory formation after mild COVID-19. Study results and caveats: Nothing confirmed that second-wave clones peaking on day 37 were specific for SARS-CoV-2. Mainly in CM and EM were contracting CD4+ clones; CD8+ were in EMRA. Clones contracting day 15 to 85 were balanced CD4/CD8; later expanders leaned CD4+.

UMIs and sample barcodes were carried by the TCR alpha and TCR beta cDNA libraries that 5'RACE produced using constant-segment primers. TCRdb fed the 5' RACE reads into MiXCR, producing one record per CDR3 protein. The sample shows about 470,000 distinct CDR3 sequences, about 20% of them seen only once. The clonotype originates from an adult woman who had mild COVID-19 (a few samples of this study predate the infection). Cell type and time point are not known. This chain joins TRBV20-1 and TRBJ2-3; D tentatively reads TRBD1 or TRBD2 (6 bases each). The specimen was PBMCs or a T cell subset sorted from them (not recorded which). CDR3 sequence (DNA): TGCAGTGCCCCCTTGGGGGGCGGGGATACGCAGTATTTT. This codes for CSAPLGGGDTQYF.